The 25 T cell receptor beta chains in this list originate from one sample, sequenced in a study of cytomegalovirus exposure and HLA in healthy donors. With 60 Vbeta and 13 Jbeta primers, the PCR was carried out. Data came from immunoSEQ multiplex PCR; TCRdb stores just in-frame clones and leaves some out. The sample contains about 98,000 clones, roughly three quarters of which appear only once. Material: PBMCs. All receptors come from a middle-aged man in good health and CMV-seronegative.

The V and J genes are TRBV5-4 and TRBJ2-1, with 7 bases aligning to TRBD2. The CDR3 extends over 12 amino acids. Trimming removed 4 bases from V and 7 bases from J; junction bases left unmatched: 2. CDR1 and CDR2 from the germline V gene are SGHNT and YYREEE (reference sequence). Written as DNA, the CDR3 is TGTGCCAGCAGCGAGGGACTAAATGAGCAGTTCTTC. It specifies CASSEGLNEQFF.

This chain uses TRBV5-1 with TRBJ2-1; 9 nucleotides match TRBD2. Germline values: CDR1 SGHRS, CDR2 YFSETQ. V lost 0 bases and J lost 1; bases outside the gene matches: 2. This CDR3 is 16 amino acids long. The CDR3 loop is CASSLGGGVSYNEQFF. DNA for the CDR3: TGCGCCAGCAGCTTGGGCGGGGGGGTGTCCTACAATGAGCAGTTCTTC.

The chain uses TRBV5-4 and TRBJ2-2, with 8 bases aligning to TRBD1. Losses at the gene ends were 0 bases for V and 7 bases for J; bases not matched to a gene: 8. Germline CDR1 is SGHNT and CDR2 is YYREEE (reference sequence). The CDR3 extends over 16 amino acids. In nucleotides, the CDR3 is TGTGCCAGCAGCTTGGTACGGGGACAGGTTTTCGGGGAGCTGTTTTTT. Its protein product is CASSLVRGQVFGELFF.

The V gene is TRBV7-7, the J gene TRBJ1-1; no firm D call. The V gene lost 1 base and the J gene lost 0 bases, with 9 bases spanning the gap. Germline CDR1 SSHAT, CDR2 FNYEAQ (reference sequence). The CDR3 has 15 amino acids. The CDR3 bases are TGTGCCAGCAGCTTAGGTGGCAGGTTGAACACTGAAGCTTTCTTT. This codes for CASSLGGRLNTEAFF.

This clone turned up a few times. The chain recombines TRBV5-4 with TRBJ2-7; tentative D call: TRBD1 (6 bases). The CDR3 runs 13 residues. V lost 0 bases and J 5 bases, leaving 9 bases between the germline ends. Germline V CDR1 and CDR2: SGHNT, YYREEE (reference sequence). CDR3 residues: CASSLDQGHEQYF. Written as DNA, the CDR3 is TGTGCCAGCAGCTTGGATCAGGGGCACGAGCAGTACTTC.

This CDR3 is CASSLGTGSYEQYF. DNA of the CDR3: TGTGCCAGCAGCTTAGGGACAGGGAGCTACGAGCAGTACTTC. This sequence joins TRBV7-9 and TRBJ2-7, with 8 bases lining up with TRBD1. This CDR3 has 14 amino acids. CDR1 SEHNR and CDR2 FQNEAQ come from the germline V gene (reference sequence). The J segment lost 3 bases and the V segment lost 1 base, leaving 2 bases of the junction unmatched.

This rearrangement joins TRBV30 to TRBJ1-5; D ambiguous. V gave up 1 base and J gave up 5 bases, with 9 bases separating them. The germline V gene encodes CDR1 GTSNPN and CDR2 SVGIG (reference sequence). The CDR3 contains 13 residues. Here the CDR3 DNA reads TGTGCCTGGAGTGATTTAGCCGATCAGCCCCAGCATTTT. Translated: CAWSDLADQPQHF. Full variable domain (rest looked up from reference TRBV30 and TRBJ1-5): SQTIHQWPATLVQPVGSPLSLECTVEGTSNPNLYWYRQAAGRGLQLLFYSVGIGQISSEVPQNLSASRPQDRQFILSSKKLLLSDSGFYLCAWSDLADQPQHFGDGTRLSIL.

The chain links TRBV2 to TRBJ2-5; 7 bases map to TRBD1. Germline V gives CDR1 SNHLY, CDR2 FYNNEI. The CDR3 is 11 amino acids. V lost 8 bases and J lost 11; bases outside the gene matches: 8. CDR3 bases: TGTGCCAGCTCGCGACAGGGAGAGCAGTACTTC. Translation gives CASSRQGEQYF. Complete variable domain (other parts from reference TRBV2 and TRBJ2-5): EPEVTQTPSHQVTQMGQEVILRCVPISNHLYFYWYRQILGQKVEFLVSFYNNEISEKSEIFDDQFSVERPDGSNFTLKIRSTKLEDSAMYFCASSRQGEQYFGPGTRLLVL.

The CDR3 region is CASTIANYGYTF. The CDR3 bases are TGTGCCAGCACCATAGCTAACTATGGCTACACCTTC. The chain joins TRBV2 to TRBJ1-2; D is ambiguous. Germline V lookup: CDR1 SNHLY, CDR2 FYNNEI. This CDR3 is built from 12 residues. Trimming cost V 7 bases and J 0 bases, with 6 bases left between them.

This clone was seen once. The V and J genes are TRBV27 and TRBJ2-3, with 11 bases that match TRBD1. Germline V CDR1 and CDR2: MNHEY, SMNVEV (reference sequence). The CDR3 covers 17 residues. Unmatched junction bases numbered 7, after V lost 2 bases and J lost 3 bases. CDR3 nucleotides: TGTGCCAGCAGTTTAAGCCCAGGACAGGGGGCGACAGATACGCAGTATTTT. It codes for CASSLSPGQGATDTQYF.

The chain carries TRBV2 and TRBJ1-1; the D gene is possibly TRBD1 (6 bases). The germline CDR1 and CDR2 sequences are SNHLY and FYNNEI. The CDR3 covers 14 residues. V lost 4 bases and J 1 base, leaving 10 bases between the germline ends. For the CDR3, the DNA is TGTGCCAGCAGTGTAAGACAGGCGAACACTGAAGCTTTCTTT. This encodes CASSVRQANTEAFF.

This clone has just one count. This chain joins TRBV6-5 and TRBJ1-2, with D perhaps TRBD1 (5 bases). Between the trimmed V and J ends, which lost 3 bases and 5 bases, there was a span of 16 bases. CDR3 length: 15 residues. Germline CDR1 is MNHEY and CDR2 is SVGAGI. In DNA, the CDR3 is TGTGCCAGCAGTTATACGTTCCGGGGGGAATATGGCTACACCTTC. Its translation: CASSYTFRGEYGYTF.

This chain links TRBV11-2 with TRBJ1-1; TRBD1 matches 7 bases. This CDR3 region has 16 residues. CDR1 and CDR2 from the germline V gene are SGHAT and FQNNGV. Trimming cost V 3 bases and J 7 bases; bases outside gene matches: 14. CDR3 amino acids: CASSFTGVRTPYEAFF. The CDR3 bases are TGTGCCAGCAGCTTCACAGGGGTCCGCACCCCCTATGAAGCTTTCTTT.

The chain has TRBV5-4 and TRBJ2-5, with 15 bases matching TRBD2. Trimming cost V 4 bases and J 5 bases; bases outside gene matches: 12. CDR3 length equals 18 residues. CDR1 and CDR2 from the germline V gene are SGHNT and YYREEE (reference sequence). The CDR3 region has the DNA TGTGCCAGCAGCCCGGGACTAGCGGGGGGAAGAGGTGAGGAGACCCAGTACTTC. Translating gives CASSPGLAGGRGEETQYF.

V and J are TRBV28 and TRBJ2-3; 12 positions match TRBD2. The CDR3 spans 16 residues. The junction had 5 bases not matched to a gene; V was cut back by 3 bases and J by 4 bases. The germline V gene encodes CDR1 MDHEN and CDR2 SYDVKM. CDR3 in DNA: TGTGCCAGCAGTTTCCTGGCTAGCGGGGGGGCAGATACGCAGTATTTT. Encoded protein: CASSFLASGGADTQYF. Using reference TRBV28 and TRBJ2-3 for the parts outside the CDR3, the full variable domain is DVKVTQSSRYLVKRTGEKVFLECVQDMDHENMFWYRQDPGLGLRLIYFSYDVKMKEKGDIPEGYSVSREKKERFSLILESASTNQTSMYLCASSFLASGGADTQYFGPGTRLTVL.

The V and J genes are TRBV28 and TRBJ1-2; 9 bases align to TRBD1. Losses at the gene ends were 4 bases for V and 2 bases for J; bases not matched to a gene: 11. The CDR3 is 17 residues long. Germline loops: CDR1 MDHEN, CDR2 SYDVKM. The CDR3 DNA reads TGTGCCAGCAGTTGGGGGGACAGGGTAATTCCCAACTATGGCTACACCTTC. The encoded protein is CASSWGDRVIPNYGYTF.

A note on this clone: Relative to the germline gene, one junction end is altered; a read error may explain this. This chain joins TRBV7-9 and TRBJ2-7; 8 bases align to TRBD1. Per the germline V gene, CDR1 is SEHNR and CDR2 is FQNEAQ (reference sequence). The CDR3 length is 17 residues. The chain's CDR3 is CSSSVIYRGNFSYEQYF. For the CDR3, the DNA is TGTTCCAGCAGCGTAATTTACAGGGGGAACTTCTCCTACGAGCAGTACTTC.

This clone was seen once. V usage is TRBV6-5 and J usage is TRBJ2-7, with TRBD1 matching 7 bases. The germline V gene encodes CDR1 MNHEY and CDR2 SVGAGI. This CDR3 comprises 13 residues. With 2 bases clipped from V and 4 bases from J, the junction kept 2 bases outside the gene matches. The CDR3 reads CASSYGQEYEQYF. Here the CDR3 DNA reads TGTGCCAGCAGTTACGGACAGGAATACGAGCAGTACTTC.

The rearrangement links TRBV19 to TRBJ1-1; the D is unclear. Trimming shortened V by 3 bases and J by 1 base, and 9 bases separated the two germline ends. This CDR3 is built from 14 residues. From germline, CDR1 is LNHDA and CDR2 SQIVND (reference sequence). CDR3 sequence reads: CASSIARGNTEAFF. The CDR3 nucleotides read TGTGCCAGTAGTATCGCCAGAGGGAACACTGAAGCTTTCTTT.

CDR3 sequence reads: CASRNQGGGTEAFF. Here the CDR3 DNA reads TGTGCCAGCAGAAACCAGGGAGGCGGCACTGAAGCTTTCTTT. The J gene is TRBJ1-1, the V gene TRBV28; D is perhaps TRBD1 (5 bases). There are 14 residues in the CDR3. Trimming removed 6 bases from V and 4 bases from J, with 15 bases in between. In germline, CDR1 is MDHEN, CDR2 SYDVKM.

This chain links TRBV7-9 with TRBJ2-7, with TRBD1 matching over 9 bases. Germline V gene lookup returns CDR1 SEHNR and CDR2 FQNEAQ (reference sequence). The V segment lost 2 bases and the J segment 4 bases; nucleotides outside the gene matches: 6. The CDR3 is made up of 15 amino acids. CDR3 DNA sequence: TGTGCCAGCAGCTTAACGGGACAGGGCTTTTACGAGCAGTACTTC. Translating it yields CASSLTGQGFYEQYF.

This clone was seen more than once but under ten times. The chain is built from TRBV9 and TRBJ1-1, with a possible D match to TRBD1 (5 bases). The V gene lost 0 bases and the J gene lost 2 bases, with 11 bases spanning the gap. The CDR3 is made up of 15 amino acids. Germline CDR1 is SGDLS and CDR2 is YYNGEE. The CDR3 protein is CASSVGVGANTEAFF. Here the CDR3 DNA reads TGTGCCAGCAGCGTAGGAGTAGGGGCAAACACTGAAGCTTTCTTT.

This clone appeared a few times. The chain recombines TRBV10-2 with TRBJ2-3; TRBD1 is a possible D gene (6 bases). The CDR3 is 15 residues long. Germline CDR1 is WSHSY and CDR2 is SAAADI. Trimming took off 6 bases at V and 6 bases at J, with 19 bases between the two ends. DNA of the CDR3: TGCGCCAGCAGGAGGGGGACGGAAGTGAGGGATACGCAGTATTTT. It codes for CASRRGTEVRDTQYF.

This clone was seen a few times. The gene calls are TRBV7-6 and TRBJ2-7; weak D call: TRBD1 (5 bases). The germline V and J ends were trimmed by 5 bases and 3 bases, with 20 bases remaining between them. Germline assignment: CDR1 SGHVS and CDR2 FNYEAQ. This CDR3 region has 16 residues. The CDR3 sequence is CASSGRSGSRYYEQYF. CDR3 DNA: TGTGCCAGCAGCGGCAGGTCAGGGTCGCGATACTACGAGCAGTACTTC.

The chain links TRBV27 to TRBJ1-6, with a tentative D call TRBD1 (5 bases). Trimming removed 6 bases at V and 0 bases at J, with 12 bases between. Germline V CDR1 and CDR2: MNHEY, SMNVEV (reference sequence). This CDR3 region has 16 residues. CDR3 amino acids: CASRTDTRSYNSPLHF. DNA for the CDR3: TGTGCCAGCAGAACGGACACCCGCTCCTATAATTCACCCCTCCACTTT.